The source of this T cell receptor (beta chain) is a study of cytomegalovirus exposure and HLA in healthy donors. Trimming pared 4 bases from V and 4 bases from J, leaving 13 bases between. CDR3 size: 14 residues. PCR used 60 Vbeta primers and 13 Jbeta primers. TCRdb's copy holds only in-frame clones and misses some; the assay was immunoSEQ multiplex PCR. The table lists about 180,000 clones, approximately 73% of them singletons. Study observations and caveats: Reported performance of the classifier showed diagnosis of cytomegalovirus status with high specificity and sensitivity. Generally TCR sequences proved uncommon, though certain public TCRs appeared in numerous donors. A later look showed TCR association rates differing by HLA locus, highest for DRB1 and lowest for HLA-C. TCR beta sequences reportedly predicted most subjects' HLA-A and HLA-B alleles accurately.

On this clone itself: Its antigen remains unknown.

The sequenced material came from PBMCs. This receptor was identified in a woman aged 25 to 39 in good health and CMV-seropositive. V and J are TRBV23-1 and TRBJ1-2; no definite D call. TRBV23-1 is an ORF; its function is uncertain. CDR3 DNA: TGCGCCAGCAGTCCCGCGGGTCCAGGCTATGGCTACACCTTC. It specifies CASSPAGPGYGYTF.